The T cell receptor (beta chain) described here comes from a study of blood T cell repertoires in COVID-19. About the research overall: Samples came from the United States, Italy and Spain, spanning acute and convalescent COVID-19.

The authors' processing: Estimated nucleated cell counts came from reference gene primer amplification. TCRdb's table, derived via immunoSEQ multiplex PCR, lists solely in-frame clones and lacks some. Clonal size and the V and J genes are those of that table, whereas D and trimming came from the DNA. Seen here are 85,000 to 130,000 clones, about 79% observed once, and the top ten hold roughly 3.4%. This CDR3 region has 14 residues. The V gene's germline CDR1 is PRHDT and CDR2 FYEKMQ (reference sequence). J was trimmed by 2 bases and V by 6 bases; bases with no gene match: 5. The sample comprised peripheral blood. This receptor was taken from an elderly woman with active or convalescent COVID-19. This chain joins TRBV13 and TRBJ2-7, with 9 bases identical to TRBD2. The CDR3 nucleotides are TGTGCCAGCAGTCGACTAGCGGAGCCCTACGAGCAGTACTTC. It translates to CASSRLAEPYEQYF. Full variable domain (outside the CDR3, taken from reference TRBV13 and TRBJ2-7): AAGVIQSPRHLIKEKRETATLKCYPIPRHDTVYWYQQGPGQDPQFLISFYEKMQSDKGSIPDRFSAQQFSDYHSELNMSSLELGDSALYFCASSRLAEPYEQYFGPGTRLTVT.